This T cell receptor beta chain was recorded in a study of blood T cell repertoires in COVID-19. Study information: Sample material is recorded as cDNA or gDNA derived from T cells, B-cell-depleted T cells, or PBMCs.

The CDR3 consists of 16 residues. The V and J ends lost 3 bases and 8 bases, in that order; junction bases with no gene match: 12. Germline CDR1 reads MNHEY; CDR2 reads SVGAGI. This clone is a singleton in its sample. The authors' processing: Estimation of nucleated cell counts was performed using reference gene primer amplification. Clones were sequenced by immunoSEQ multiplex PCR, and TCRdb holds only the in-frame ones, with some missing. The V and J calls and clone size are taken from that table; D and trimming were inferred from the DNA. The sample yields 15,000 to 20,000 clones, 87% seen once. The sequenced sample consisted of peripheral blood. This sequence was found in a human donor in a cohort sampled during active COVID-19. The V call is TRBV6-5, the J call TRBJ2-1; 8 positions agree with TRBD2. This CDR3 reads CASSYGSGGVHYEQFF. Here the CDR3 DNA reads TGTGCCAGCAGTTATGGGTCCGGGGGGGTTCATTATGAGCAGTTCTTC.